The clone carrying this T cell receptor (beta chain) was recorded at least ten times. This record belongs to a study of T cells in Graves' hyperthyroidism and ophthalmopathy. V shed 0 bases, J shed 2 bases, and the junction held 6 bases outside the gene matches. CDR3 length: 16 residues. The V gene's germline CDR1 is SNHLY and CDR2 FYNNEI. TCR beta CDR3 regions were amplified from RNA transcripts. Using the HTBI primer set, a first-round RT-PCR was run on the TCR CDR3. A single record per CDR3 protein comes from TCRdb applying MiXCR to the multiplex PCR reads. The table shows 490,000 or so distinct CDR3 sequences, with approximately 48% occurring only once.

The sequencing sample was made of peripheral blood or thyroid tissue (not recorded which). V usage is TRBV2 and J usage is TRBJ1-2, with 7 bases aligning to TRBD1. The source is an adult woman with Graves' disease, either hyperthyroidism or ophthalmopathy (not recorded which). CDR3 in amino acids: CASSEARTGGNYGYTF. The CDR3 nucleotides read TGTGCCAGCAGTGAAGCACGGACAGGAGGAAACTATGGCTACACCTTC. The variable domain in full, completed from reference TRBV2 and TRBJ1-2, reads EPEVTQTPSHQVTQMGQEVILRCVPISNHLYFYWYRQILGQKVEFLVSFYNNEISEKSEIFDDQFSVERPDGSNFTLKIRSTKLEDSAMYFCASSEARTGGNYGYTFGSGTRLTVV.